This entry lists 14 T cell receptor beta chains sequenced from one sample in a study of blood T cell repertoires in COVID-19. Measured with immunoSEQ multiplex PCR; TCRdb has only the in-frame clones, and not every one. The data hold about 71,000 clones, with 89% observed a single time. The sequencing sample was made of peripheral blood. The origin of the receptors is a man between 50 and 59 years old with active COVID-19.

The rearrangement links TRBV27 to TRBJ2-3; TRBD2 is a possible D gene (6 bases). Per germline, CDR1 MNHEY and CDR2 SMNVEV (reference sequence). CDR3 size: 16 residues. V shed 8 bases and J shed 0 bases, with 18 bases lying between them. The CDR3 protein is CASGTPVRPSTDTQYF. The CDR3 coding sequence is TGTGCCAGCGGGACTCCAGTTCGCCCTAGCACAGATACGCAGTATTTT.

This clone was seen a few times. DNA for the CDR3: TGCGCCAGCAGCCGCTTGACTAGCGGGGGTGTCGACGAGCAGTACTTC. It translates to CASSRLTSGGVDEQYF. V gene TRBV4-1 combines with J gene TRBJ2-7, with 12 bases that match TRBD2. The V and J ends lost 4 bases and 5 bases, in that order; junction bases with no gene match: 9. This CDR3 region has 16 residues. Per germline, CDR1 MGHRA and CDR2 YSYEKL.

The V and J genes are TRBV5-1 and TRBJ2-3, with D possibly being TRBD2 (6 bases). Trimming took off 4 bases at V and 3 bases at J, with 21 bases between the two ends. Per the germline V gene, CDR1 is SGHRS and CDR2 is YFSETQ. The CDR3 sequence is 17 residues long. CDR3 DNA: TGCGCCAGCAGCCCGAACGCGGGGACCGCCTCGACAGATACGCAGTATTTT. Its protein product is CASSPNAGTASTDTQYF.

The rearrangement links TRBV30 to TRBJ2-1; 11 positions match TRBD1. Unmatched junction bases numbered 15, after V lost 2 bases and J lost 12 bases. This CDR3 spans 16 amino acids. Germline V lookup: CDR1 GTSNPN, CDR2 SVGIG (reference sequence). The CDR3 region is CAWSLTGTGGRLGQFF. CDR3 nucleotides: TGTGCCTGGAGTTTAACCGGGACAGGGGGGCGATTGGGGCAGTTCTTC.

The chain links TRBV4-1 to TRBJ1-4; D is perhaps TRBD1 (5 bases). Germline lookup yields CDR1 MGHRA and CDR2 YSYEKL. Trimming took 4 bases from V and 4 from J, leaving 13 bases between them. The CDR3 has 15 residues. As DNA, the CDR3 is TGCGCCAGCAGCCTCCGCGACAGACTTAATGAAAAACTGTTTTTT. As protein: CASSLRDRLNEKLFF.

The chain recombines TRBV21-1 with TRBJ2-3; TRBD1 was called by the table and not checked on the DNA. TRBV21-1 is a known pseudogene. CDR3 size: 12 residues. CDR3 sequence: CARPGQGDTQYF. The CDR3 DNA reads as TGTGCCAGGCCGGGACAGGGAGATACGCAGTATTTT.

This clone has just a few counts. V is TRBV4-1 and J is TRBJ1-2; unclear D gene. This CDR3 spans 13 amino acids. CDR1 is MGHRA, CDR2 YSYEKL, per germline. Trimming stripped 1 base from V and 7 bases from J, with 10 bases between. CDR3 coding DNA: TGCGCCAGCAGCCAAGGCCGCGGGAGTGGCTACACCTTC. It codes for CASSQGRGSGYTF.

The chain uses TRBV10-1 and TRBJ2-7, with 8 bases matching TRBD1. Germline CDR1 reads WNHNN; CDR2 reads SYGVQD (reference sequence). This CDR3 contains 14 residues. Germline trimming cut 6 bases from V and 1 base from J; bases unmatched to any gene: 5. The CDR3 here is CASSGGQGSYEQYF. CDR3 nucleotide sequence: TGCGCCAGCAGCGGTGGACAGGGATCCTACGAGCAGTACTTC.

Regarding this clone: Other DNA sequences within the sample encode an identical CDR3. The chain joins TRBV14 to TRBJ2-5, with D perhaps matching TRBD2 (5 bases). Germline CDR1 is SGHDN and CDR2 is FVKESK. The CDR3 loop spans 11 amino acids. Between the trimmed V and J ends, which lost 8 bases and 4 bases, there was a span of 8 bases. The CDR3 coding sequence is TGTGCCAGCTCTAGCAGAGAGACCCAGTACTTC. This encodes CASSSRETQYF.

CDR3 in DNA: TGCGCCAGCAGCCAAGTAGGGGGTGAAAAACTGTTTTTT. This gives the protein CASSQVGGEKLFF. The chain uses TRBV4-1 and TRBJ1-4, with D possibly TRBD1 on 6 matching bases. There are 13 residues in the CDR3. The germline V and J ends were trimmed by 1 base and 7 bases, with 7 bases remaining between them. Germline loops: CDR1 MGHRA, CDR2 YSYEKL.

The chain uses TRBV27 and TRBJ2-5, with 8 bases lining up with TRBD2. This CDR3 comprises 16 residues. The germline V gene has CDR1 MNHEY and CDR2 SMNVEV (reference sequence). V dropped 5 bases and J dropped 1; count of bases not matched to a gene: 9. CDR3 nucleotides: TGTGCCAGCAGTCCCCGGGGGGGCGGCTTCCAAGAGACCCAGTACTTC. This gives the protein CASSPRGGGFQETQYF.

V gene TRBV20-1 combines with J gene TRBJ2-5; TRBD2 matches at 7 bases. With 5 bases clipped from V and 12 bases from J, the junction kept 9 bases outside the gene matches. CDR1 is DFQATT and CDR2 is SNEGSKA in the germline V gene (reference sequence). CDR3 size: 11 residues. Written as DNA, the CDR3 is TGCAGTGCTCCCCGAGCGGGATTGGAGTACTTC. Protein product: CSAPRAGLEYF.

The V and J genes are TRBV19 and TRBJ1-1; TRBD1 is a possible D gene (5 bases). The CDR3 has 16 amino acids. V was pared by 4 bases and J by 1 base, with 16 bases between. The germline V gene has CDR1 LNHDA and CDR2 SQIVND (reference sequence). This CDR3 reads CASSTQGWRGNTEAFF. The CDR3 nucleotides read TGTGCCAGTAGTACCCAGGGTTGGCGGGGGAACACTGAAGCTTTCTTT.

The chain couples TRBV7-9 to TRBJ2-5, with 7 bases that match TRBD1. The ends lost 9 bases at V and 1 base at J; junction bases unmatched: 8. The germline gives CDR1 SEHNR, CDR2 FQNEAQ (reference sequence). This CDR3 contains 14 residues. CDR3 bases: TGTGCCAGTAAAAAGGGGGCCCCCCAAGAGACCCAGTACTTC. It codes for CASKKGAPQETQYF. Combining the CDR3 with reference TRBV7-9 and TRBJ2-5 gives the whole variable domain DTGVSQNPRHKITKRGQNVTFRCDPISEHNRLYWYRQTLGQGPEFLTYFQNEAQLEKSRLLSDRFSAERPKGSFSTLEIQRTEQGDSAMYLCASKKGAPQETQYFGPGTRLLVL.